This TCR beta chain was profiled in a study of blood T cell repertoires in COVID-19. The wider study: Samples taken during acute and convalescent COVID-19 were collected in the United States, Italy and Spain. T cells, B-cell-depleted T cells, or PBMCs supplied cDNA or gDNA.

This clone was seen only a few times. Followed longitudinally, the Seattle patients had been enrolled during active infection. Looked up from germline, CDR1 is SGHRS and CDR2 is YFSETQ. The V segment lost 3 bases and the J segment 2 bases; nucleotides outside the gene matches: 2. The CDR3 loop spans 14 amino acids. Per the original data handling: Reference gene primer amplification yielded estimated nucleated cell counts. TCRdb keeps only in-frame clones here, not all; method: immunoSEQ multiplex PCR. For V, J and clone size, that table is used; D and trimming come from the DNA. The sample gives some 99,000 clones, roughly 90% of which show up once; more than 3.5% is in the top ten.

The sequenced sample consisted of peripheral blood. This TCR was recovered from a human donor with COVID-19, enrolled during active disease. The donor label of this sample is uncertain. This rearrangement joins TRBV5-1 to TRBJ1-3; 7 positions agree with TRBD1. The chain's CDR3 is CASSSQGTGNTIYF. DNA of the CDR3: TGCGCCAGCAGCTCACAGGGGACTGGAAACACCATATATTTT.